The clone carrying this TCR beta chain was seen a few times. Antigen unknown. The sample comes from a study of vaccination and CD4 T cells after COVID-19. For the study at large: Ranging from 14 to 241, the interval between dose two and post-vaccine sampling had a median of 72 days.

Overall study findings and caveats: In median terms, SARS-CoV-2-reactive clonotypes went from about 20 to 38, a nonsignificant rise.

V lost 5 bases and J lost 4; bases outside the gene matches: 4. This CDR3 region has 13 residues. Germline V gene lookup returns CDR1 LNHDA and CDR2 SQIVND (reference sequence). Specified treatment: roughly ten-day PBMC culture with coronavirus spike peptide pools or control peptides (ViraFEST assay). CD4+ T cells that came from the unexposed donor were collected before the COVID-19 pandemic (2011-2018). Fresh medium (containing IL-2) replaced half the medium on days 3 and 7. Sequence data for DNA of cultured CD4+ T cells were generated by the Oncomine TCR Beta short-read assay. TCRdb recomputed calls from the PCR reads with MiXCR, one row per CDR3 protein. The sample consists of around 8,000 distinct CDR3 sequences, about 36% of them appearing once.

The receptor was isolated from a human donor in good health. Sequencing was carried out using CD4+ T cells from blood, cultured in vitro. The V gene is TRBV19, the J gene TRBJ1-2; TRBD1 matches at 7 bases. Written as DNA, the CDR3 is TGTGCCAGTAGTGACAGGGACTTCTATGGCTACACCTTC. Translation gives CASSDRDFYGYTF.